This T cell receptor beta chain originates from a study of blood T cell repertoires in COVID-19. Turning to the study itself: From T cells, B-cell-depleted T cells, or PBMCs came the material, which was cDNA or gDNA.

TCRdb's copy holds only in-frame clones and misses some; the assay was immunoSEQ multiplex PCR. The sample lists around 200,000 clones, around 87% seen once, with 0.8% to 1% in the top ten. This clone was observed once. The germline V gene has CDR1 SGHTA and CDR2 FQGNSA. This CDR3 contains 14 residues. Trimming cost V 3 bases and J 9 bases; bases outside gene matches: 5. The receptor's source is a woman aged 18 to 35 who had recovered from COVID-19. The chain uses TRBV7-2 and TRBJ2-1; 10 bases are a match to TRBD2. Sequencing was done on a sample of peripheral blood. CDR3 nucleotide sequence: TGTGCCAGCAGCTTCCAGCGGGGGGGCAGTGAGCAGTTCTTC. This translates into CASSFQRGGSEQFF.